This T cell receptor beta chain was sequenced in a study of blood T cells in healthy people across ages. It was with a sample-barcoded 5' primer and a J-beta primer mix that a second PCR of about 6 to 11 cycles was run. TCRdb re-called the 5' RACE reads with MiXCR, one entry per CDR3 protein. The sample shows over 1,500,000 distinct CDR3 sequences, around 48% of them seen only once. Isolation yielded PBMCs, at least 6 million per sample, in every case. Per sample, no less than 5 micrograms of total RNA were extracted. This clonotype has only a few counts. The material sequenced was blood. This receptor was obtained from a woman aged 40 to 50 in good health.

CDR3 DNA sequence: TGTGCCAGCAGTGCTTTAGCGGGGGACGCAACCTACGAGCAGTACTTC. Its translation is CASSALAGDATYEQYF. The chain is built from TRBV6-1 and TRBJ2-7; the match to TRBD2 covers 9 bases. Germline CDR1 MNHNS, CDR2 SASEGT. The trim removed 4 bases at V and 2 bases at J, leaving 9 bases unmatched. The CDR3 runs 16 residues.